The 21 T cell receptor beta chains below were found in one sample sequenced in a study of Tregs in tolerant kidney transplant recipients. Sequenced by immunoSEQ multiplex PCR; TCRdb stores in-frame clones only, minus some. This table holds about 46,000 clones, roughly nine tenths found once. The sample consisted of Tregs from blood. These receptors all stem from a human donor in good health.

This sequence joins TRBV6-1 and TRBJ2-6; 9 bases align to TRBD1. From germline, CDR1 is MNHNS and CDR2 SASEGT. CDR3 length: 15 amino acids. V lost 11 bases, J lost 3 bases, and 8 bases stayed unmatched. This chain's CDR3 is CAHGDRAGGANVLTF. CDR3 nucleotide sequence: TGTGCCCACGGGGACAGGGCTGGTGGGGCCAACGTCCTGACTTTC.

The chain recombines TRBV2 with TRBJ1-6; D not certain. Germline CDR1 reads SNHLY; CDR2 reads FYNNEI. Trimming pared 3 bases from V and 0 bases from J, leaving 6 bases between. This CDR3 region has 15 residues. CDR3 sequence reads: CASSELSSYNSPLHF. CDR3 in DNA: TGTGCCAGCAGTGAGTTAAGCTCCTATAATTCACCCCTCCACTTT. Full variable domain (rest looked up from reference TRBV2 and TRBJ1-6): EPEVTQTPSHQVTQMGQEVILRCVPISNHLYFYWYRQILGQKVEFLVSFYNNEISEKSEIFDDQFSVERPDGSNFTLKIRSTKLEDSAMYFCASSELSSYNSPLHFGNGTRLTVT.

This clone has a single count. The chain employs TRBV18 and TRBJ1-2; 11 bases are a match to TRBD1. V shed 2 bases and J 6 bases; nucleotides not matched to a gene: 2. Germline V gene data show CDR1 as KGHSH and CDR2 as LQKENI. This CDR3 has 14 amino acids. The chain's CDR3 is CASSPSDRGHGYTF. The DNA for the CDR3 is TGTGCCAGCTCACCATCGGACAGGGGGCATGGCTACACCTTC.

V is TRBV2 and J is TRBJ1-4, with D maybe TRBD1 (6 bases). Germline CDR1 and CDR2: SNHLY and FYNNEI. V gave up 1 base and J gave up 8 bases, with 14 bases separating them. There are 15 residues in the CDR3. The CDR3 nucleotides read TGTGCCAGCAGTGAAGTACGGCAGGGGCGAGAAAAACTGTTTTTT. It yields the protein CASSEVRQGREKLFF.

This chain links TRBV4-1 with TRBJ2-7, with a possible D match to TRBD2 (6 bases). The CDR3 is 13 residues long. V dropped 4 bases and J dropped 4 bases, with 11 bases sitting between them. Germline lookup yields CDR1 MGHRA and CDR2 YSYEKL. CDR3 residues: CASSRGERYEQYF. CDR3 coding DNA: TGCGCCAGCAGCCGGGGGGAGCGGTACGAGCAGTACTTC.

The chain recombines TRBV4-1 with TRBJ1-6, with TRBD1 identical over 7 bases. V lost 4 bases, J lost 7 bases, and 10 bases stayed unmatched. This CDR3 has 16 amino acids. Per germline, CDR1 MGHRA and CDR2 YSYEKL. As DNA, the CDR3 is TGCGCCAGCAGCCTCGAGAGGGGACAGCGAAATTCACCCCTCCACTTT. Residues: CASSLERGQRNSPLHF.

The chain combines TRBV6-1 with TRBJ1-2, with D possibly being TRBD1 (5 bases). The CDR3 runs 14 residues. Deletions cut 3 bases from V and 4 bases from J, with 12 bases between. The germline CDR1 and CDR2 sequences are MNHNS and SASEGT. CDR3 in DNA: TGTGCCAGCAGTGAGGGCAGCGGGGCCTATGGCTACACCTTC. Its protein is CASSEGSGAYGYTF.

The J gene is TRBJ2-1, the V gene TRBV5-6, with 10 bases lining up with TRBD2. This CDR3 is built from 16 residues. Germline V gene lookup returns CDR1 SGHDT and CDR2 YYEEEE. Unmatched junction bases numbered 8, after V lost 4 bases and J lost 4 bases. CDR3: CASSHIAGGAYNEQFF. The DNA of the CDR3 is TGTGCCAGCAGCCATATAGCGGGAGGCGCGTACAATGAGCAGTTCTTC.

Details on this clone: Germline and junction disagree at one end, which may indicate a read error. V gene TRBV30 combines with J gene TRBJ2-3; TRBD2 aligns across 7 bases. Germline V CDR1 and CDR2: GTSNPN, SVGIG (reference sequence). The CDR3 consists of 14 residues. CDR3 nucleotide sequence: TGTGCCCGGAGTGGGGGGGTCGGTACAGATACGCAGTATTTT. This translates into CARSGGVGTDTQYF.

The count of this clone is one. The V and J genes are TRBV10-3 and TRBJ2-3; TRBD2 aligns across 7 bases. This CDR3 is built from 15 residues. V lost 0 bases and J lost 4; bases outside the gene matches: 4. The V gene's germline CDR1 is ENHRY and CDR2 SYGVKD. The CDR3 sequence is CAISESAGSPDTQYF. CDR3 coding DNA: TGTGCCATCAGTGAGTCAGCGGGGAGCCCAGATACGCAGTATTTT.

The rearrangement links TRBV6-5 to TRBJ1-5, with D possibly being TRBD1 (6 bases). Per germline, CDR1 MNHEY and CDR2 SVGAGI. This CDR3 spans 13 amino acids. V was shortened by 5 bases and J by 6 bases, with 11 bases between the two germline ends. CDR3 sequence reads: CASSRGRFQPQHF. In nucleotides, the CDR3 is TGTGCCAGCAGTAGGGGGAGATTTCAGCCCCAGCATTTT.

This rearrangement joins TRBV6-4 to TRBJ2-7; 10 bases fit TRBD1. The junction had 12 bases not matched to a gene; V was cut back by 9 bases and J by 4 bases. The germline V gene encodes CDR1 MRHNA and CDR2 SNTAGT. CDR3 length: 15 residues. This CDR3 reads CARRPGTGEGYEQYF. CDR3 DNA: TGTGCCAGACGTCCCGGGACAGGGGAGGGGTACGAGCAGTACTTC.

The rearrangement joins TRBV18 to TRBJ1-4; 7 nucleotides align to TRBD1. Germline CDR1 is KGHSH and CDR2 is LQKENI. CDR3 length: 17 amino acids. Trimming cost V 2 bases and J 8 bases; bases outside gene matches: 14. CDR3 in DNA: TGTGCCAGCTCACCAGTCGCTCAGAGGACAGGTGGAGAAAAACTGTTTTTT. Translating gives CASSPVAQRTGGEKLFF.

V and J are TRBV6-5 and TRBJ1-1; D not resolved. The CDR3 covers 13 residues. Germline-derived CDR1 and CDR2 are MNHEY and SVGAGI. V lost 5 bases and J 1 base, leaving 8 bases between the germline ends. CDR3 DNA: TGTGCCAGCAGTAAATCTTCGAACACTGAAGCTTTCTTT. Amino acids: CASSKSSNTEAFF.

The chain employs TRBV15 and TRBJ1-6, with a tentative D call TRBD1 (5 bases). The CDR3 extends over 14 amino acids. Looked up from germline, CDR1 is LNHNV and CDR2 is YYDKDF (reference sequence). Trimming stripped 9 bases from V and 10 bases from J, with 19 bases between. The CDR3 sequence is CATEGTGKGSPLHF. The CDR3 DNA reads TGTGCCACGGAAGGGACTGGGAAGGGATCACCCCTCCACTTT.

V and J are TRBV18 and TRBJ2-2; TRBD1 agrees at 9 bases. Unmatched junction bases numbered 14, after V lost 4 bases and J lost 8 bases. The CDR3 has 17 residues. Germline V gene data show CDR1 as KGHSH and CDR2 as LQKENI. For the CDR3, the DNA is TGTGCCAGCTCACAGGACAGGGGCCTAGCGGAGGCAGGGGAGCTGTTTTTT. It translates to CASSQDRGLAEAGELFF.

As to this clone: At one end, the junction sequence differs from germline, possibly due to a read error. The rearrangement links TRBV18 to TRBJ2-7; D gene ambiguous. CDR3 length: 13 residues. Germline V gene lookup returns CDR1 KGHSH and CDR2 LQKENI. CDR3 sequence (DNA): TGTGCTAGCTCAGCGAAGAGCTCCTACGAGCAGTACTTC. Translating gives CASSAKSSYEQYF. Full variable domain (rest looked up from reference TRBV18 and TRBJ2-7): NAGVMQNPRHLVRRRGQEARLRCSPMKGHSHVYWYRQLPEEGLKFMVYLQKENIIDESGMPKERFSAEFPKEGPSILRIQQVVRGDSAAYFCASSAKSSYEQYFGPGTRLTVT.

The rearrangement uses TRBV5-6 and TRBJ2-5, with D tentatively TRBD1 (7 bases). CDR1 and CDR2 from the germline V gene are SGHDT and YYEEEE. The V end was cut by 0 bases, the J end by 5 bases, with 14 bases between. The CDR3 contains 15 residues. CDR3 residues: CASSLGQGGGETQYF. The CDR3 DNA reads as TGTGCCAGCAGCTTGGGACAGGGTGGGGGGGAGACCCAGTACTTC.

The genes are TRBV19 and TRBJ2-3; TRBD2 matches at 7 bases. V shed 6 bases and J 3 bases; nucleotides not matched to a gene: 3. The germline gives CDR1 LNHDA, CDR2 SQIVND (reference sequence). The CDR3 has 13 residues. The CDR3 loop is CASRRESTDTQYF. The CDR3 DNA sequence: TGTGCCAGTAGGCGGGAGAGTACAGATACGCAGTATTTT.

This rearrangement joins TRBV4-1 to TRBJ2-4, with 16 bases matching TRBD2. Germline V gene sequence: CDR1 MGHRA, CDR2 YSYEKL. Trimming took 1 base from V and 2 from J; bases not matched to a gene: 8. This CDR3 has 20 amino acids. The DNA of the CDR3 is TGCGCCAGCAGCCAAGTAGGGACTAGCGGGAGGGCGGGGACCAAAAACATTCAGTACTTC. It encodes CASSQVGTSGRAGTKNIQYF.

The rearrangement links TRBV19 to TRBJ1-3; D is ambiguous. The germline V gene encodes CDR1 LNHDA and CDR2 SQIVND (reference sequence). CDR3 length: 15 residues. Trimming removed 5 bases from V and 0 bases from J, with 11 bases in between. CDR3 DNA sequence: TGTGCCAGTAGTTTCAGGCCGCTCTCTGGAAACACCATATATTTT. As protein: CASSFRPLSGNTIYF.